The 11 T cell receptor beta chains in this list originate from one sample, sequenced in a study of shared clonotypes between healthy human individuals. Method: immunoSEQ multiplex PCR; TCRdb's copy keeps in-frame clones and lacks some. The sample yields 1.6 million or so clones, roughly 97% seen once. The sequenced sample was naive CD4+ T cells sorted from blood. Described subset: CD45RA+ positively selected. The receptors come from a young man in good health.

The gene calls are TRBV5-1 and TRBJ2-7; D uncertain. From germline, CDR1 is SGHRS and CDR2 YFSETQ. Deletions cut 4 bases from V and 3 bases from J, with 14 bases between. This CDR3 spans 14 amino acids. The CDR3 DNA sequence: TGCGCCAGCAGCGCCGGCCAGCGAAGCTACGAGCAGTACTTC. Protein product: CASSAGQRSYEQYF.

The chain carries TRBV7-6 and TRBJ2-1; D might be TRBD2 (6 bases). The CDR3 is made up of 17 amino acids. V shed 1 base and J shed 1 base, with 14 bases lying between them. CDR1 and CDR2 from the germline V gene are SGHVS and FNYEAQ. CDR3 region: CASSLGERASSYNEQFF. The CDR3 DNA reads as TGTGCCAGCAGCTTAGGGGAGCGGGCGTCTTCCTACAATGAGCAGTTCTTC. Supplemented by reference TRBV7-6 and TRBJ2-1, the full variable domain reads GAGVSQSPRYKVTKRGQDVALRCDPISGHVSLYWYRQALGQGPEFLTYFNYEAQQDKSGLPNDRFSAERPEGSISTLTIQRTEQRDSAMYRCASSLGERASSYNEQFFGPGTRLTVL.

The chain is built from TRBV5-1 and TRBJ2-2; D gene ambiguous. The germline V and J ends were trimmed by 0 bases and 4 bases, with 4 bases remaining between them. The CDR3 loop spans 13 amino acids. In germline, CDR1 is SGHRS, CDR2 YFSETQ. The DNA for the CDR3 is TGCGCCAGCAGCTTGGCCCCCACCGGGGAGCTGTTTTTT. Protein: CASSLAPTGELFF.

Comments on this clone: This sample also contains other DNA sequences that code for the same CDR3. The chain couples TRBV9 to TRBJ1-3; possibly TRBD1 for D (5 bases). V was shortened by 0 bases and J by 0 bases, with 13 bases between the two germline ends. This CDR3 has 17 amino acids. CDR1 SGDLS and CDR2 YYNGEE come from the germline V gene. This CDR3 is CASSVEGAPSSGNTIYF. CDR3 coding DNA: TGTGCCAGCAGCGTAGAAGGGGCTCCCTCCTCTGGAAACACCATATATTTT.

The rearrangement links TRBV7-2 to TRBJ2-3; 9 bases map to TRBD2. V dropped 0 bases and J dropped 2; count of bases not matched to a gene: 9. This CDR3 spans 18 amino acids. Germline values: CDR1 SGHTA, CDR2 FQGNSA. The CDR3 protein is CASSLALGIAGDTDTQYF. The DNA for the CDR3 is TGTGCCAGCAGCTTAGCGCTAGGCATAGCGGGAGACACAGATACGCAGTATTTT. Full variable domain (rest looked up from reference TRBV7-2 and TRBJ2-3): GAGVSQSPSNKVTEKGKDVELRCDPISGHTALYWYRQSLGQGLEFLIYFQGNSAPDKSGLPSDRFSAERTGGSVSTLTIQRTQQEDSAVYLCASSLALGIAGDTDTQYFGPGTRLTVL.

The rearrangement uses TRBV6-1 and TRBJ2-4; D uncertain. CDR1 and CDR2 from the germline V gene are MNHNS and SASEGT. The CDR3 runs 12 residues. V was pared by 0 bases and J by 10 bases, with 7 bases between. CDR3 DNA sequence: TGTGCCAGCAGTGAAGCGCGGCAAATTCAGTACTTC. Residues: CASSEARQIQYF.

This clone was seen once. The chain has TRBV29-1 and TRBJ2-5; the D call may be TRBD1 or TRBD2 (5 bases each). Germline V gene sequence: CDR1 SQVTM, CDR2 ANQGSEA. The CDR3 runs to 13 residues. Trimming shortened V by 7 bases and J by 7 bases, and 19 bases separated the two germline ends. The CDR3 bases are TGCAGCGGCCGAGAGGCCGGGGCAGGGACCCAGTACTTC. This encodes CSGREAGAGTQYF.

This clone occurred once. The chain carries TRBV4-2 and TRBJ2-5, with TRBD2 as a possible D gene (6 bases). There are 14 residues in the CDR3. The germline gives CDR1 LGHNA, CDR2 YNFKEQ. V was clipped by 0 bases and J by 7 bases, with 12 bases between them. The CDR3 nucleotides are TGTGCCAGCAGCCAAGAACGGAGGGCTCTGACCCAGTACTTC. This sequence encodes CASSQERRALTQYF.

The chain combines TRBV28 with TRBJ2-1; 13 positions agree with TRBD2. Looked up from germline, CDR1 is MDHEN and CDR2 is SYDVKM. V lost 2 bases to trimming and J lost 9 bases; unmatched junction nucleotides: 4. The CDR3 covers 15 residues. The DNA of the CDR3 is TGTGCCAGCAGTTTAACTAGCGGGAGGGTTAGTGAGCAGTTCTTC. It yields the protein CASSLTSGRVSEQFF.

The rearrangement links TRBV5-4 to TRBJ1-2; 9 bases fit TRBD1. CDR3 size: 13 residues. J lost 8 bases, V lost 4 bases, and 6 bases had no gene match. Germline CDR1 is SGHNT and CDR2 is YYREEE (reference sequence). The DNA for the CDR3 is TGTGCCAGCAGCCGGGACAGGGATGGAGGCTACACCTTC. Translated: CASSRDRDGGYTF.

This clone appeared a few times. This same CDR3 is encoded by further DNA sequences in the sample. CDR3 in DNA: TGTGCCAGCAGCGTAGTGGGGTCCGAGACCCAGTACTTC. Protein: CASSVVGSETQYF. This sequence joins TRBV9 and TRBJ2-5; no clear D gene. CDR3 length: 13 amino acids. Germline assignment: CDR1 SGDLS and CDR2 YYNGEE. Trimming removed 0 bases from V and 5 bases from J, with 8 bases in between.